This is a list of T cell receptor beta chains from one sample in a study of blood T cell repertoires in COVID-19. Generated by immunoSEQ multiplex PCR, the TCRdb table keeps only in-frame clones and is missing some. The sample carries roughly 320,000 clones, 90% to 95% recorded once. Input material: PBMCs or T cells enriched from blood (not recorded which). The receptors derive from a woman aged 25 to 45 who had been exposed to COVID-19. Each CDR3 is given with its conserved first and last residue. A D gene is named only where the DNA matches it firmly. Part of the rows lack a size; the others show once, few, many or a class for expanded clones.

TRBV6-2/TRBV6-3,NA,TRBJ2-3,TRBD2,CASSGGLAVTRTDTQYF,TGTGCCAGCAGTGGGGGACTAGCGGTCACCCGCACAGATACGCAGTATTTT
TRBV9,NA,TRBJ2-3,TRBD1,CASKAGQGTDTQYF,TGTGCCAGCAAAGCTGGACAGGGCACAGATACGCAGTATTTT
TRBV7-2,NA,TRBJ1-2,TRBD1,CASSSTGGGYGYTF,TGTGCCAGCAGCTCTACAGGGGGCGGCTATGGCTACACCTTC
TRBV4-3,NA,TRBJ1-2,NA,CASSQWTNVLALYGYTF,TGCGCCAGCAGCCAGTGGACAAACGTCTTAGCCCTCTATGGCTACACCTTC
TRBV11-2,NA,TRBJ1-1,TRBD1,CASSPQGARNTEAFF,TGTGCCAGCAGTCCACAGGGGGCACGGAACACTGAAGCTTTCTTT
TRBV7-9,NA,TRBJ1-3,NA,CASSPRRDYRGSGNTIYF,TGTGCCAGCAGCCCAAGGAGGGACTACAGAGGATCTGGAAACACCATATATTTT
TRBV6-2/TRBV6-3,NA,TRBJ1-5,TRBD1,CASSYSIRDRDPDGPQHF,TGTGCCAGCAGTTATTCGATCCGGGACAGGGACCCGGATGGTCCCCAGCATTTT
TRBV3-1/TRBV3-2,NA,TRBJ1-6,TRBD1,CASSQVPGQNSPLHF,TGTGCCAGCAGCCAAGTCCCGGGACAGAATTCACCCCTCCACTTT
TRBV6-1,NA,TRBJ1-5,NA,CASSESGRAGRQPQHF,TGTGCCAGCAGTGAAAGCGGCAGGGCGGGACGCCAGCCCCAGCATTTT
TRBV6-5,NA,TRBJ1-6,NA,CASSYSGDSPLHF,TGTGCCAGCAGTTACTCCGGTGATTCACCCCTCCACTTT
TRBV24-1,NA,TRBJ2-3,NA,CATSGRLATDTQYF,TGTGCCACCAGTGGTCGACTGGCCACAGATACGCAGTATTTT
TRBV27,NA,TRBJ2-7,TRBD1,CASSPRTGGNEQYF,TGTGCCAGCAGCCCCAGGACAGGTGGGAACGAGCAGTACTTC
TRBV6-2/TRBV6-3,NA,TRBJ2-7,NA,CASSSKPYEQYF,TGTGCCAGCAGTAGTAAGCCCTACGAGCAGTACTTC
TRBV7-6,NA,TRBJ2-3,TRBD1,CASSLGNRDSDDTQYF,TGTGCCAGCAGCTTAGGAAACCGGGACAGCGATGATACGCAGTATTTT
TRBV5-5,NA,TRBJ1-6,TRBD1,CASSPPGQGIYPLHF,TGTGCCAGCAGCCCCCCGGGACAGGGAATTTACCCCCTCCACTTT
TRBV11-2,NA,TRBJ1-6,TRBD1,CASSRTGVDNSPLHF,TGTGCCAGCAGCCGGACAGGGGTGGATAATTCACCCCTCCACTTT
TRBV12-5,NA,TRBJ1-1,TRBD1,CASGIQGQLYTEAFF,TGTGCTAGTGGTATTCAGGGACAGCTTTACACTGAAGCTTTCTTT
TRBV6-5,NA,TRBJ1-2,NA,CASSYARAYGYTF,TGTGCCAGCAGTTACGCGAGGGCTTATGGCTACACCTTC
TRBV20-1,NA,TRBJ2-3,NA,CSASTASTDTQYF,TGCAGTGCTAGTACAGCTAGCACAGATACGCAGTATTTT
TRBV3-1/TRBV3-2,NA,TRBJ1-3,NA,CASSQDGSSGNTIYF,TGTGCCAGCAGCCAAGATGGCAGCTCTGGAAACACCATATATTTT
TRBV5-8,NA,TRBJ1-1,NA,CASSSLLSTGNTEAFF,TGTGCCAGCAGCTCTTTACTATCGACAGGGAACACTGAAGCTTTCTTT
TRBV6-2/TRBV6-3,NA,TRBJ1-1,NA,CASSYARVSNTEAFF,TGTGCCAGCAGTTACGCGCGGGTTTCGAACACTGAAGCTTTCTTT
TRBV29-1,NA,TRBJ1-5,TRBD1,CSVGQGRQPQHF,TGCAGCGTGGGACAGGGGCGGCAGCCCCAGCATTTT
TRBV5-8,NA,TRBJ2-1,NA,CASSRRRGSYNEQFF,TGTGCCAGCAGCCGTCGGCGGGGCTCCTACAATGAGCAGTTCTTC
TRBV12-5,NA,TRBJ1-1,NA,CASGSLGGTEAFF,TGTGCTAGTGGTTCCTTGGGGGGAACTGAAGCTTTCTTT
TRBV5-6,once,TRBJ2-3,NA,CASSYQRNTQYF,TGTGCCAGCAGCTACCAGCGGAATACGCAGTATTTT
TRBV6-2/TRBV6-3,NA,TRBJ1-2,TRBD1,CASSYPMGQGPGGYTF,TGTGCCAGCAGTTACCCTATGGGACAGGGACCTGGAGGCTACACCTTC